The 20 T cell receptor beta chains below come from one sample, sequenced in a study of blood T cells in healthy people across ages. A second PCR, run for 7 to 11 cycles, used a sample-barcoded 5' primer plus a J-beta primer mix. From the 5' RACE reads, TCRdb called clonotypes with MiXCR, one entry per CDR3 protein. Seen here are 650,000 to 800,000 distinct CDR3 sequences, around two fifths observed once, and the top ten hold roughly 18%. Material for sequencing was blood. The receptors originated from a man in his sixties in good health.

J is TRBJ2-7 and V is TRBV12-3 or TRBV12-4; D not resolved. The CDR3 length is 12 residues. V was trimmed by 5 bases and J by 4 bases, leaving 9 bases between them. Here the CDR3 reads CASSPVYYEQYF. In nucleotides, the CDR3 is TGTGCCAGCAGTCCCGTTTATTACGAGCAGTACTTC.

This clonotype has only a few counts. The rearrangement uses TRBV20-1 and TRBJ1-2; TRBD1 aligns across 11 bases. This CDR3 comprises 15 residues. V was clipped by 0 bases and J by 7 bases; unmatched bases: 7. The germline V gene encodes CDR1 DFQATT and CDR2 SNEGSKA (reference sequence). The CDR3 DNA is TGCAGTGCTAGAGAAGGACAGGGGGCGCGGGGTGGCTACACCTTC. Translation: CSAREGQGARGGYTF.

The chain employs TRBV9 and TRBJ1-5, with TRBD1 as a possible D gene (5 bases). There are 14 residues in the CDR3. Trimming pared 1 base from V and 6 bases from J, leaving 11 bases between. Germline CDR1 is SGDLS and CDR2 is YYNGEE. CDR3 nucleotides: TGTGCCAGCAGCGTAAAGGGGCAGGGTCAGCCCCAGCATTTT. It is translated as CASSVKGQGQPQHF.

This clonotype was picked up a small number of times. The rearrangement joins TRBV10-3 to TRBJ2-5, with D perhaps matching TRBD2 (7 bases). The V gene's germline CDR1 is ENHRY and CDR2 SYGVKD. Trimming left V 4 bases short and J 5 bases short, with 20 bases between. This CDR3 spans 16 amino acids. This chain's CDR3 is CAISAGAGAFRETQYF. In DNA, the CDR3 is TGTGCCATCAGTGCAGGGGCGGGGGCCTTCCGTGAGACCCAGTACTTC.

This clonotype has only a few counts. This chain uses TRBV5-1 with TRBJ2-5; D is unclear. The CDR3 is 16 amino acids. V shed 2 bases and J shed 3 bases, with 17 bases lying between them. The germline V gene has CDR1 SGHRS and CDR2 YFSETQ. The DNA for the CDR3 is TGCGCCAGCAGCTTTCCCCTCGACACCTCTAAAGAGACCCAGTACTTC. Protein: CASSFPLDTSKETQYF.

The chain is built from TRBV9 and TRBJ2-5; D remains ambiguous. V was trimmed by 0 bases and J by 5 bases, leaving 11 bases between them. Germline assignment: CDR1 SGDLS and CDR2 YYNGEE. There are 14 residues in the CDR3. Here the CDR3 reads CASSVAPSRETQYF. For the CDR3, the DNA is TGTGCCAGCAGCGTAGCCCCTAGTAGGGAGACCCAGTACTTC.

This chain joins TRBV20-1 and TRBJ1-1; D not certain. Deletions cut 6 bases from V and 3 bases from J, with 14 bases between. The germline CDR1 and CDR2 sequences are DFQATT and SNEGSKA (reference sequence). This CDR3 contains 13 residues. CDR3 protein: CSALWAGDTEAFF. As DNA, the CDR3 is TGCAGTGCCTTATGGGCCGGGGACACTGAAGCTTTCTTT.

About this clonotype: A read error may produce the germline difference seen at one junction end. The V call is TRBV2, the J call TRBJ2-1, with no clear D. CDR1 is SNHLY, CDR2 FYNNEI, per germline. This CDR3 contains 11 residues. DNA for the CDR3: TGTGTCAGCAGAGCATACAATGAGCAGTTCTTC. Translated, it gives CVSRAYNEQFF.

V gene TRBV27 combines with J gene TRBJ2-6; a possible D gene is TRBD2 (5 bases). The CDR3 contains 16 residues. Per the germline V gene, CDR1 is MNHEY and CDR2 is SMNVEV (reference sequence). V shed 6 bases and J shed 4 bases, with 16 bases lying between them. This CDR3 reads CASRPTGVSGANVLTF. The CDR3 DNA reads TGTGCCAGCAGGCCAACCGGGGTATCGGGGGCCAACGTCCTGACTTTC. The full variable domain, rest sourced from reference TRBV27 and TRBJ2-6, is EAQVTQNPRYLITVTGKKLTVTCSQNMNHEYMSWYRQDPGLGLRQIYYSMNVEVTDKGDVPEGYKVSRKEKRNFPLILESPSPNQTSLYFCASRPTGVSGANVLTFGAGSRLTVL.

V usage is TRBV12-3 or TRBV12-4 and J usage is TRBJ2-4, with D hard to call. CDR3 length equals 16 residues. V was trimmed by 2 bases and J by 0 bases, leaving 11 bases between them. In DNA, the CDR3 is TGTGCCAGCAGTTTACAGGCCGGGCTAGCCAAAAACATTCAGTACTTC. It yields the protein CASSLQAGLAKNIQYF.

This clonotype was seen more than once but under ten times. The V call is TRBV12-3 or TRBV12-4, the J call TRBJ2-7, with D possibly matching TRBD2 (6 bases). V was shortened by 3 bases and J by 0 bases, with 12 bases between the two germline ends. The CDR3 spans 15 residues. CDR3 loop: CASSLGRAGSYEQYF. The CDR3, as DNA: TGTGCCAGCAGTTTGGGACGAGCGGGCTCCTACGAGCAGTACTTC.

The chain recombines TRBV30 with TRBJ1-2, with 12 nucleotides matching TRBD1. V gave up 2 bases and J gave up 4 bases; unmatched junction bases: 8. CDR1 and CDR2 (germline): GTSNPN, SVGIG (reference sequence). The CDR3 consists of 16 residues. CDR3 nucleotide sequence: TGTGCCTGGAGTATAAAACGGGGACAGGGGGCCTATGGCTACACCTTC. It translates to CAWSIKRGQGAYGYTF.

The chain recombines TRBV5-1 with TRBJ2-3; 9 nucleotides align to TRBD2. Germline lookup yields CDR1 SGHRS and CDR2 YFSETQ. The CDR3 totals 14 residues. V gave up 5 bases and J gave up 2 bases; unmatched junction bases: 3. The CDR3: CASRTSGPTDTQYF. The CDR3 nucleotides are TGCGCCAGCAGGACTAGCGGACCCACAGATACGCAGTATTTT.

As regards this clonotype: A junction boundary mismatches the germline segment, possibly from a read error. The V and J genes are TRBV12-3 or TRBV12-4 and TRBJ2-1; 10 bases align to TRBD2. The CDR3 spans 15 residues. CDR3 region: CAGRKTSGSPNEQFF. DNA of the CDR3: TGTGCCGGCAGAAAGACTAGCGGGTCCCCCAATGAGCAGTTCTTC.

This clonotype was found a few times. CDR3 amino acids: CASSRDGTQETQYF. CDR3 bases: TGTGCCAGCAGTAGGGACGGAACCCAAGAGACCCAGTACTTC. The chain employs TRBV2 and TRBJ2-5; TRBD1 or TRBD2 may be the D gene (5 bases each). With 5 bases removed from V and 1 base from J, the gap between germline ends came to 11 bases. The CDR3 covers 14 residues. Germline V gene lookup returns CDR1 SNHLY and CDR2 FYNNEI.

The rearrangement uses TRBV10-3 and TRBJ2-1, with 8 bases lining up with TRBD2. The CDR3 runs to 13 residues. Trimming took 3 bases from V and 8 from J; bases not matched to a gene: 3. Germline assignment: CDR1 ENHRY and CDR2 SYGVKD. The CDR3 here is CAISDLLADEQFF. The CDR3 DNA reads as TGTGCCATCAGTGACTTACTAGCGGATGAGCAGTTCTTC.

J is TRBJ2-3 and V is TRBV6-5; D gene uncertain. Trimming took off 6 bases at V and 0 bases at J, with 13 bases between the two ends. The CDR3 extends over 15 amino acids. Germline V CDR1 and CDR2: MNHEY, SVGAGI. CDR3 amino acids: CASRLISGSTDTQYF. In DNA, the CDR3 is TGTGCCAGCAGGCTGATTTCGGGTAGCACAGATACGCAGTATTTT.

V usage is TRBV20-1 and J usage is TRBJ2-3; TRBD2 agrees at 14 bases. The V gene end was trimmed by 0 bases and the J gene end by 6 bases; junction bases not matched to a gene: 8. This CDR3 is 17 amino acids long. Germline CDR1 reads DFQATT; CDR2 reads SNEGSKA (reference sequence). Here the CDR3 DNA reads TGCAGTGCTAGAGATCCGACTAGCGGGGGGGCAAAGGATACGCAGTATTTT. Protein: CSARDPTSGGAKDTQYF.

This clonotype was recorded at least ten times. The gene calls are TRBV7-9 and TRBJ2-3, with no clear D. Trimming cost V 5 bases and J 2 bases, with 17 bases left between them. The CDR3 totals 16 residues. CDR1 is SEHNR, CDR2 FQNEAQ, per germline (reference sequence). The CDR3 protein is CASSESPGYATDTQYF. CDR3 coding DNA: TGTGCCAGCAGCGAATCTCCTGGGTACGCCACAGATACGCAGTATTTT.

The genes are TRBV9 and TRBJ2-7; the D gene is possibly TRBD2 (5 bases). There are 14 residues in the CDR3. The germline gives CDR1 SGDLS, CDR2 YYNGEE. V lost 0 bases to trimming and J lost 3 bases, with 10 bases between them. The CDR3 sequence is CASSVALGDYEQYF. DNA of the CDR3: TGTGCCAGCAGCGTAGCACTAGGAGACTACGAGCAGTACTTC.